A selection of T cell receptor beta chains follows, all from one sample in a study of shared clonotypes between healthy human individuals. The method was immunoSEQ multiplex PCR; TCRdb's version includes in-frame clones alone and lacks a portion of them. The table lists 1.5 million to 2.5 million clones, approximately 94% of them singletons. The sample was naive CD8+ T cells sorted from blood. All receptors come from a man between 18 and 29 years old in good health. Both conserved end residues are part of each CDR3. A D gene is named only where the DNA matches it firmly. A row's size may be missing; if present it is once, few, many or a size class.

NA	TRBJ2-7	TRBV9	NA	TGTGCCAGCAGCGTAGAAGGACTGGGCTACGAGCAGTACTTC	CASSVEGLGYEQYF
NA	TRBJ2-5	TRBV10-1	NA	TGCGCCAGCAGTGAGTTGACTAGTGGGGAGACCCAGTACTTC	CASSELTSGETQYF
NA	TRBJ1-1	TRBV19	NA	TGTGCCAGTAGTATCGGGGCCCCCGGAGCTTTCTTT	CASSIGAPGAFF
NA	TRBJ2-7	TRBV6-1	NA	TGTGCCAGCGTATCGGGCGGCAGCTCCTACGAGCAGTACTTC	CASVSGGSSYEQYF
NA	TRBJ2-1	TRBV9	TRBD2	TGTGCCAGCAGTGGGACTAGCGGGTTTGATGAGCAGTTCTTC	CASSGTSGFDEQFF
NA	TRBJ2-7	TRBV28	NA	TGTGCCAGCAGTTTCGCGGCCGCGAGCTCCTACGAGCAGTACTTC	CASSFAAASSYEQYF
NA	TRBJ2-1	TRBV27	NA	TGTGCCACTTCAGCCCGGGTATACAATGAGCAGTTCTTC	CATSARVYNEQFF
NA	TRBJ2-7	TRBV28	TRBD1	TGTGCCAGCAGGGAACAGGGGGGTCCTTTCTACGAGCAGTACTTC	CASREQGGPFYEQYF
NA	TRBJ1-1	TRBV28	NA	TGTGCCAGCAGTTTCCAGGCGTCAGGGAGTCCTTTCTTT	CASSFQASGSPFF
NA	TRBJ2-3	TRBV5-1	TRBD2	TGCGCCAGCAGCTTGGAACTAGCGGATCCAGATACGCAGTATTTT	CASSLELADPDTQYF
NA	TRBJ1-5	TRBV6-6	NA	TGTGCCAGCAGTTACGTCGGTAAGGAGCAGCCCCAGCATTTT	CASSYVGKEQPQHF
NA	TRBJ2-5	TRBV27	NA	TGTGCCAGCAGTAATCCGGGACTTCCACAGGAAAGGAGCCAAGAGACCCAGTACTTC	CASSNPGLPQERSQETQYF
NA	TRBJ2-2	TRBV7-8	NA	TGTGCCAGCAGCCCCGGGGTTGAGCTGTTTTTT	CASSPGVELFF
NA	TRBJ2-1	TRBV27	NA	TGTGCCAGCAGTTTAGAGGTGACAGCCTACAATGAGCAGTTCTTC	CASSLEVTAYNEQFF
NA	TRBJ2-3	TRBV4-1	TRBD1	TGCGCCAGCAGCAAATACAGGGGGGCCACAGATACGCAGTATTTT	CASSKYRGATDTQYF
NA	TRBJ1-1	TRBV6-5	NA	TGTGCCAGCGGGAACAGGTTGTGGCCTCCTGAAGCTTTCTTT	CASGNRLWPPEAFF
NA	TRBJ2-3	TRBV10-2	TRBD2	TGCGCCAGTCGACCTAGCGGTTCTAGCACAGATACGCAGTATTTT	CASRPSGSSTDTQYF
NA	TRBJ2-7	TRBV6-5	TRBD2	TGTGCCAGCAGTTACGTAGCGGGGGGCGACGAGCAGTACTTC	CASSYVAGGDEQYF
NA	TRBJ2-7	TRBV5-1	NA	TGCGCCAGCAGCTTGGGCTTAGAGTACGAGCAGTACTTC	CASSLGLEYEQYF
NA	TRBJ2-7	TRBV28	TRBD2	TGTGCCAGCAGTCCTGCGGGGGTTGCCCCCTACGAGCAGTACTTC	CASSPAGVAPYEQYF
NA	TRBJ2-7	TRBV5-4	NA	TGTGCCAGCAGCCGTCAGGATTCCTCCTACGAGCAGTACTTC	CASSRQDSSYEQYF
NA	TRBJ2-7	TRBV19	NA	TGTGCCAGTAGTTCCTGGACGGACACCTACGAGCAGTACTTC	CASSSWTDTYEQYF
NA	TRBJ1-5	TRBV7-2	NA	TGTGCCAGCAGCTTGGGGCCCAATCAGCCCCAGCATTTT	CASSLGPNQPQHF
NA	TRBJ1-1	TRBV27	NA	TGTGCCAGCACCGAACTTCCGGGCAACACTGAAGCTTTCTTT	CASTELPGNTEAFF
NA	TRBJ2-5	TRBV29-1	NA	TGCAGCGTTGATAAGAACTTGGGGGAGGAGACCCAGTACTTC	CSVDKNLGEETQYF
NA	TRBJ2-3	TRBV28	NA	TGTGCCAGCACTCCGCCTAGCACAGATACGCAGTATTTT	CASTPPSTDTQYF
NA	TRBJ2-7	TRBV4-3	TRBD2	TGCGCCAGCAGCCAAACAGGGACTAGCTTGCTCTCCGAGCAGTACTTC	CASSQTGTSLLSEQYF
NA	TRBJ2-2	TRBV7-3	NA	TGTGCCAGAGGCTTAGGGTCAGGGAACACCGGGGAGCTGTTTTTT	CARGLGSGNTGELFF
NA	TRBJ2-6	TRBV6-5	NA	TGTGCCAGCAGTTACGTGGGTGAGGGTGGGGCCAACGTCCTGACTTTC	CASSYVGEGGANVLTF
NA	TRBJ2-5	TRBV7-6	NA	TGTGCCAGCAGCTTAGAAGGGTTCGGAGAGACCCAGTACTTC	CASSLEGFGETQYF
NA	TRBJ2-3	TRBV5-4	NA	TGTGCCAGCAGCTTGGGCTTGGGACACCCAGAAGATACGCAGTATTTT	CASSLGLGHPEDTQYF
NA	TRBJ2-7	TRBV27	TRBD2	TGTGCCAGCAGCCGGACTAGCGGAGACCCCGAAGGGCAGTACTTC	CASSRTSGDPEGQYF
once	TRBJ2-7	TRBV19	NA	TGTGCCAGTAGTCCGCCCCCTTTTTACGAGCAGTACTTC	CASSPPPFYEQYF
NA	TRBJ1-2	TRBV29-1	NA	TGCAGCGTTGATTGGGACACCGACTATGGCTACACCTTC	CSVDWDTDYGYTF
NA	TRBJ2-7	TRBV27	NA	TGTGCCAGCAAAAGAAGTCTTCTCGACGAGCAGTACTTC	CASKRSLLDEQYF
NA	TRBJ1-2	TRBV2	TRBD1	TGTGCCAGCAGTGAAGGAGAGGGACAGGAGTTCTCCTATGGCTACACCTTC	CASSEGEGQEFSYGYTF
NA	TRBJ2-1	TRBV27	TRBD2	TGTGCCAGCAGTCGACTAGCGGGAGGCACCCACAATGAGCAGTTCTTC	CASSRLAGGTHNEQFF
NA	TRBJ2-7	TRBV15	NA	TGTGCCACCAGCTCCGGATCTAAGCAGTACTTC	CATSSGSKQYF
NA	TRBJ1-1	TRBV7-9	TRBD1	TGTGCCAGCAGCTTATCAGGGACAGGAATGAACACTGAAGCTTTCTTT	CASSLSGTGMNTEAFF
once	TRBJ2-3	TRBV27	NA	TGTGCCAGCAGTTACGGGACCGTAAGCACAGATACGCAGTATTTT	CASSYGTVSTDTQYF
NA	TRBJ1-1	TRBV6-5	TRBD1	TGTGCCAGCAGTTACTCCGGGACAGTCAACACTGAAGCTTTCTTT	CASSYSGTVNTEAFF
NA	TRBJ1-1	TRBV27	NA	TGTGCCAGCAGTTTCGGAGGAGGGAGCACTGAAGCTTTCTTT	CASSFGGGSTEAFF
NA	TRBJ2-7	TRBV2	NA	TGTGCCAGCAGTGATTCCTCGTGGGGGATCTCCTACGAGCAGTACTTC	CASSDSSWGISYEQYF
NA	TRBJ2-2	TRBV4-3	NA	TGCGCCAGCGGGGCAGCCCCGAACACCGGGGAGCTGTTTTTT	CASGAAPNTGELFF
NA	TRBJ2-3	TRBV5-1	TRBD1	TGCGCCAGCAGCCCGGGGACAGCGAGCACAGATACGCAGTATTTT	CASSPGTASTDTQYF
NA	TRBJ1-5	TRBV21-1	NA	TGTGCCAGCAGCAAAGTAACACCCTATAGCAATCAGCCCCAGCATTTT	CASSKVTPYSNQPQHF
NA	TRBJ2-1	TRBV20-1	NA	TGCAGCCCAGGTGGCGATGAGCAGTTCTTC	CSPGGDEQFF
NA	TRBJ2-3	TRBV5-6	TRBD1	TGTGCCAGCAGTTCCGGGACAGGGGTCTTTGTCACAGATACGCAGTATTTT	CASSSGTGVFVTDTQYF
NA	TRBJ2-1	TRBV9	TRBD2	TGTGCCAGCAGCGCTGAAGCGGGGGCCTACAATGAGCAGTTCTTC	CASSAEAGAYNEQFF
NA	TRBJ1-2	TRBV27	NA	TGTGCCAGCAGTTTCGGCTTCTCGGACACCAACTATGGCTACACCTTC	CASSFGFSDTNYGYTF